The text below deals with one T cell receptor (beta chain). This sample is part of a study of shared clonotypes between healthy human individuals. Clones were read by immunoSEQ multiplex PCR, and TCRdb kept only the in-frame ones, dropping some. The sample lists under 600,000 clones, roughly 79% seen once, with 9.5% to 15% in the top ten. Trimming removed 6 bases from V and 1 base from J, with 12 bases in between. The CDR3 has 14 amino acids. Germline loops: CDR1 MNHEY, CDR2 SMNVEV (reference sequence). The receptor was isolated from a woman in her forties in good health. Some clones in this sample may be carry-over from other donors' samples. Material: PBMCs. V and J are TRBV27 and TRBJ1-1, with D hard to call. CDR3: CASRPVPENTEAFF. CDR3 DNA: TGTGCCAGCAGACCAGTACCGGAGAACACTGAAGCTTTCTTT.